These 11 T cell receptor beta chains came from one sample sequenced in a study of cytomegalovirus exposure and HLA in healthy donors. In the PCR, 60 Vbeta and 13 Jbeta primers were used. The assay was immunoSEQ multiplex PCR, and TCRdb's table has in-frame clones only and misses some. The sample yields 150,000 to 200,000 clones, 81% seen once. The sample taken for sequencing was PBMCs. These receptors were collected from a woman in her 30s in good health and CMV-seronegative.

V and J are TRBV28 and TRBJ2-3; 7 positions agree with TRBD2. Germline CDR1 is MDHEN and CDR2 is SYDVKM. V lost 3 bases, J lost 3 bases, and 9 bases stayed unmatched. This CDR3 has 16 amino acids. CDR3 protein: CASSFLAGEGTDTQYF. The CDR3 DNA follows: TGTGCCAGCAGTTTTCTCGCGGGAGAAGGTACAGATACGCAGTATTTT.

This CDR3 is CASSYRTANTEAFF. DNA of the CDR3: TGTGCCAGCAGTTACAGGACAGCGAACACTGAAGCTTTCTTT. The chain is built from TRBV6-5 and TRBJ1-1; the D gene is possibly TRBD1 (6 bases). From germline, CDR1 is MNHEY and CDR2 SVGAGI. The CDR3 runs 14 residues. The V and J ends lost 2 bases and 1 base respectively, with 8 bases between them.

The chain is built from TRBV28 and TRBJ2-5, with 9 bases identical to TRBD1. The CDR3 runs to 17 residues. Germline V lookup: CDR1 MDHEN, CDR2 SYDVKM. V was pared by 5 bases and J by 3 bases, with 13 bases of the junction left unmatched. The CDR3 protein is CASSELGQGLGEETQYF. CDR3 nucleotides: TGTGCCAGCAGTGAACTGGGACAGGGTCTAGGAGAAGAGACCCAGTACTTC.

This clone was picked up one time. J is TRBJ2-2 and V is TRBV11-2, with 8 bases matching TRBD1. CDR3 length: 15 amino acids. The germline V gene encodes CDR1 SGHAT and CDR2 FQNNGV. Trimming took 4 bases from V and 6 from J; bases not matched to a gene: 7. CDR3: CASSSHRGDSGELFF. As DNA, the CDR3 is TGTGCCAGCAGCTCCCACAGGGGGGACTCCGGGGAGCTGTTTTTT.

The chain couples TRBV6-6 to TRBJ1-1; 7 bases are shared with TRBD1. V gave up 5 bases and J gave up 6 bases; unmatched junction bases: 9. CDR1 and CDR2 (germline): MNHNY, SVGAGI (reference sequence). The CDR3 loop spans 14 amino acids. In nucleotides, the CDR3 is TGTGCCAGCAGTGACAGGGTATTGATCCCTGAAGCTTTCTTT. This gives the protein CASSDRVLIPEAFF.

The rearrangement links TRBV18 to TRBJ2-1; 13 positions match TRBD2. Trimming took 1 base from V and 4 from J; bases not matched to a gene: 4. This CDR3 contains 17 residues. From germline, CDR1 is KGHSH and CDR2 LQKENI. The CDR3 spells CASSPLRTSGGYNEQFF. Written as DNA, the CDR3 is TGTGCCAGCTCACCACTTCGGACTAGCGGGGGATACAATGAGCAGTTCTTC. The full variable domain, completed using reference TRBV18 and TRBJ2-1, is NAGVMQNPRHLVRRRGQEARLRCSPMKGHSHVYWYRQLPEEGLKFMVYLQKENIIDESGMPKERFSAEFPKEGPSILRIQQVVRGDSAAYFCASSPLRTSGGYNEQFFGPGTRLTVL.

The rearrangement links TRBV4-3 to TRBJ1-1; 9 positions agree with TRBD1. The CDR3 length is 16 residues. Germline CDR1 is LGHNA and CDR2 is YSLEER. With 4 bases clipped from V and 4 bases from J, the junction kept 10 bases outside the gene matches. The DNA of the CDR3 is TGCGCCAGCAGCCGAGGACAGGGGATTAGGGTCACTGAAGCTTTCTTT. It specifies CASSRGQGIRVTEAFF.

The chain has TRBV6-5 and TRBJ1-1, with D unresolved. The V gene's germline CDR1 is MNHEY and CDR2 SVGAGI. CDR3 size: 12 residues. Trimming took 4 bases from V and 8 from J, leaving 11 bases between them. CDR3 sequence: CASSLDFREAFF. The CDR3 nucleotides read TGTGCCAGCAGTTTGGACTTCCGAGAAGCTTTCTTT.

The J gene is TRBJ2-3, the V gene TRBV27; D is undetermined. V lost 3 bases to trimming and J lost 3 bases, with 7 bases between them. CDR1 and CDR2 (germline): MNHEY, SMNVEV (reference sequence). The CDR3 length is 13 residues. The CDR3 spells CASSFLVTDTQYF. Here the CDR3 DNA reads TGTGCCAGCAGTTTTTTAGTAACAGATACGCAGTATTTT.

The V and J genes are TRBV27 and TRBJ2-3; 7 nucleotides align to TRBD2. There are 15 residues in the CDR3. Unmatched junction bases numbered 9, after V lost 4 bases and J lost 5 bases. Germline V CDR1 and CDR2: MNHEY, SMNVEV (reference sequence). CDR3 sequence reads: CASSSPGLVKDTQYF. In DNA form, the CDR3 reads TGTGCCAGCAGTTCCCCCGGACTAGTCAAAGATACGCAGTATTTT.

The V gene is TRBV4-1, the J gene TRBJ1-1, with D perhaps TRBD1 (6 bases). The CDR3 covers 14 residues. CDR1 is MGHRA and CDR2 is YSYEKL in the germline V gene. Trimming took 2 bases from V and 5 from J, leaving 12 bases between them. CDR3 sequence reads: CASSQFVDSTEAFF. The CDR3 DNA reads as TGCGCCAGCAGCCAATTTGTGGACAGTACTGAAGCTTTCTTT.